The T cell receptor (beta chain) described here comes from a study of shared clonotypes between healthy human individuals. As originally analysed: Sequence data from immunoSEQ were junction-only and lacked quality scores; consequently, filtering differed. Sequencing was performed with immunoSEQ multiplex PCR; in TCRdb, only in-frame clones are kept and a portion is missing. V and J calls and clone size come straight from that table; D and trimming were deduced from the DNA. The top ten clones hold roughly 0.15% of a sample with roughly 2.5 million clones, 85% to 95% of them seen once. Study-wide findings and caveats: Larger estimated richness was generally seen in naive subsets than in memory subsets. Few donors limited the genetic and exposure-history diversity represented.

The CD4+ fraction was divided into a CD45RA+ naive subset and a CD45RA-negative memory subset. To note about this clone: What it recognizes is unknown.

The CDR3 is 16 amino acids. The germline gives CDR1 SGHAT, CDR2 FQNNGV. With V trimmed by 1 base and J by 7 bases, 12 bases remained unmatched. This receptor was obtained from a man aged 18 to 35 in good health. J is TRBJ1-2 and V is TRBV11-2; TRBD1 matches at 7 bases. The sample was naive CD4+ T cells sorted from blood. Subset reported: CD45RA+ positively selected. The CDR3 DNA reads as TGTGCCAGCAGCTTAGGCTCTTCCCGGGACAGCTCTGGCTACACCTTC. Translating it yields CASSLGSSRDSSGYTF.